The next 27 T cell receptor beta chains were all read from a single sample in a study of response to subunit inactivated influenza vaccine (dated by TCRdb to the late 2010s). The protocol used for the library was RT-PCR. Sequencing used an Illumina HiSeq 2500. TCRdb itself trimmed the public reads at Q25 with fastp, ran MiXCR and retained productive beta chains. Every entry covers one CDR3 protein and lists the most common genes and DNA from its rows. Recorded for this sample are more than 450,000 distinct CDR3 sequences; 11% of them occurred a single time. The top ten clonotypes cover 9.5% to 12% of the sample. The sample was also linked to a second study, of T cells expressing NK-cell markers. As the second publication notes: TCR beta cDNA libraries were made by 5'RACE template switching that added a universal primer site and unique molecular identifiers.

Material: PBMCs from blood, obtained on the day of vaccination. All receptors derive from a man between 45 and 60 years old who received an inactivated influenza vaccine. Donor details come from another sample of the same person, matched by shared clones.

This clonotype was observed a handful of times. This chain links TRBV5-1 with TRBJ2-2; 12 bases agree with TRBD2. V was pared by 3 bases and J by 5 bases, with 2 bases of the junction left unmatched. The CDR3 length is 15 residues. Germline values: CDR1 SGHRS, CDR2 YFSETQ. The CDR3 DNA follows: TGCGCCAGCAGCTGGACTAGCGGGGCAACCGGGGAGCTGTTTTTT. Translating it yields CASSWTSGATGELFF.

The table lists this clonotype with a few counts. The chain recombines TRBV12-3 or TRBV12-4 with TRBJ2-5; 7 bases line up with TRBD1. After removal of 4 bases from V and 1 base from J, the junction contained 3 bases not matched to a gene. The CDR3 extends over 14 amino acids. CDR3 nucleotides: TGTGCCAGCAGTTCCGACAGGGTCCAAGAGACCCAGTACTTC. This codes for CASSSDRVQETQYF.

This clonotype was counted only a few times. The CDR3 nucleotides read TGTGCCAGCAGTTTAGCGTCTACCAGCGGGGGGGCCAATGAGCAGTTCTTC. This encodes CASSLASTSGGANEQFF. V gene TRBV12-3 or TRBV12-4 combines with J gene TRBJ2-1; 10 nucleotides match TRBD2. The V gene end was trimmed by 0 bases and the J gene end by 6 bases; junction bases not matched to a gene: 8. This CDR3 region has 17 residues.

The V gene is TRBV11-2, the J gene TRBJ2-7; 11 positions agree with TRBD2. This CDR3 spans 19 amino acids. Germline CDR1 and CDR2: SGHAT and FQNNGV. V shed 3 bases, J shed 2 bases, and the junction held 15 bases outside the gene matches. CDR3 DNA: TGTGCCAGCAGCTTCTGGTTCCTTAGCGGGAGGGCCTCTCCCTACGAGCAGTACTTC. Translated, it gives CASSFWFLSGRASPYEQYF. Together with reference TRBV11-2 and TRBJ2-7, the CDR3 gives the full variable domain: EAGVAQSPRYKIIEKRQSVAFWCNPISGHATLYWYQQILGQGPKLLIQFQNNGVVDDSQLPKDRFSAERLKGVDSTLKIQPAKLEDSAVYLCASSFWFLSGRASPYEQYFGPGTRLTVT.

This clonotype was detected a few times. The chain joins TRBV7-2 to TRBJ2-3; 11 nucleotides match TRBD2. The CDR3 runs 17 residues. The germline CDR1 and CDR2 sequences are SGHTA and FQGNSA. Losses at the gene ends were 3 bases for V and 0 bases for J; bases not matched to a gene: 5. CDR3 loop: CASSFGGTSGSTDTQYF. CDR3 sequence (DNA): TGTGCCAGCAGCTTTGGCGGGACTAGCGGAAGCACAGATACGCAGTATTTT.

Only a few counts were recorded for this clonotype. This sequence joins TRBV7-8 and TRBJ2-1, with D hard to call. Germline V CDR1 and CDR2: SGHVS, FQNEAQ. V lost 1 base to trimming and J lost 9 bases, with 10 bases between them. This CDR3 has 13 amino acids. The CDR3 region is CASSLVLGSEQFF. CDR3 sequence (DNA): TGTGCCAGCAGCTTAGTTTTGGGAAGTGAGCAGTTCTTC.

Only a few counts were recorded for this clonotype. J is TRBJ2-1 and V is TRBV7-9; D assignment may be TRBD1 or TRBD2 (5 bases each). The CDR3 consists of 15 residues. Trimming took off 3 bases at V and 4 bases at J, with 13 bases between the two ends. CDR1 is SEHNR and CDR2 is FQNEAQ in the germline V gene (reference sequence). The chain's CDR3 is CASSLGRWGYNEQFF. The CDR3 DNA is TGTGCCAGCAGCTTGGGCCGGTGGGGGTACAATGAGCAGTTCTTC.

The sample holds many counts of this clonotype. This rearrangement joins TRBV4-2 to TRBJ2-1, with D tentatively TRBD1 (6 bases). The germline V gene encodes CDR1 LGHNA and CDR2 YNFKEQ. The germline V and J ends were trimmed by 1 base and 6 bases, with 16 bases remaining between them. This CDR3 contains 16 residues. The CDR3 coding sequence is TGTGCCAGCAGCCAAGGGACCAGGGGTCCCCTCAATGAGCAGTTCTTC. It specifies CASSQGTRGPLNEQFF.

Only a few counts were recorded for this clonotype. The CDR3 reads CATSDFRSAGELFF. The CDR3 DNA reads TGTGCCACCAGTGATTTTAGGTCGGCCGGGGAGCTGTTTTTT. The chain joins TRBV24-1 to TRBJ2-2; D remains ambiguous. The CDR3 extends over 14 amino acids. V gave up 1 base and J gave up 6 bases, with 8 bases separating them. CDR1 and CDR2 from the germline V gene are KGHDR and SFDVKD.

The chain links TRBV5-6 to TRBJ1-2; D is ambiguous. Germline V lookup: CDR1 SGHDT, CDR2 YYEEEE. V was pared by 2 bases and J by 0 bases, with 8 bases between. CDR3 length equals 14 residues. The CDR3 protein is CASSFGQANYGYTF. In DNA form, the CDR3 reads TGTGCCAGCAGCTTCGGGCAGGCTAACTATGGCTACACCTTC.

This clonotype has ten or more counts. The chain couples TRBV7-3 to TRBJ2-1, with 7 bases fitting TRBD2. V trimming: 2 bases; J trimming: 0 bases; junction bases outside the gene matches: 4. This CDR3 is 16 amino acids long. Germline loops: CDR1 SGHTA, CDR2 FQGTGA. For the CDR3, the DNA is TGTGCCAGCAGCTTACGTGGCGGGAGCTCCTACAATGAGCAGTTCTTC. Its protein is CASSLRGGSSYNEQFF.

A few counts support this clonotype. CDR3 in DNA: TGTGCCAGCAGCGTGGGACTAGCGGGGGGGGCCCTCGCAGAGACCCAGTACTTC. This gives the protein CASSVGLAGGALAETQYF. The J gene is TRBJ2-5, the V gene TRBV9, with 16 bases lining up with TRBD2. Unmatched junction bases numbered 8, after V lost 2 bases and J lost 4 bases. Per germline, CDR1 SGDLS and CDR2 YYNGEE. This CDR3 is built from 18 residues.

This clonotype was observed a handful of times. This chain uses TRBV5-1 with TRBJ1-6, with 7 nucleotides matching TRBD1. Germline values: CDR1 SGHRS, CDR2 YFSETQ. V trimming: 0 bases; J trimming: 6 bases; junction bases outside the gene matches: 3. CDR3 length equals 15 residues. DNA of the CDR3: TGCGCCAGCAGCTTGGGGCAGGGGGGTAATTCACCCCTCCACTTT. Its translation is CASSLGQGGNSPLHF.

The chain joins TRBV12-3 or TRBV12-4 to TRBJ2-3; D gene ambiguous. This CDR3 comprises 13 residues. Trimming pared 8 bases from V and 6 bases from J, leaving 15 bases between. CDR3 region: CASANRGSDTQYF. The CDR3 DNA follows: TGTGCCAGCGCAAACCGTGGTTCGGATACGCAGTATTTT.

This rearrangement joins TRBV7-8 to TRBJ2-7, with 7 bases aligning to TRBD1. V lost 4 bases, J lost 6 bases, and 6 bases stayed unmatched. From germline, CDR1 is SGHVS and CDR2 FQNEAQ. The CDR3 is made up of 13 amino acids. CDR3 sequence: CASSYDRVSEQYF. For the CDR3, the DNA is TGTGCCAGCAGCTATGACAGGGTGTCCGAGCAGTACTTC. The full variable domain, with the rest looked up from reference TRBV7-8 and TRBJ2-7, is GAGVSQSPRYKVAKRGQDVALRCDPISGHVSLFWYQQALGQGPEFLTYFQNEAQLDKSGLPSDRFFAERPEGSVSTLKIQRTQQEDSAVYLCASSYDRVSEQYFGPGTRLTVT.

This clonotype was counted between two and nine times. The rearrangement links TRBV20-1 to TRBJ2-1, with 7 bases identical to TRBD2. Trimming at V came to 6 bases and at J to 8 bases, leaving 13 bases not matched to a gene. The CDR3 is 14 amino acids. Germline-derived CDR1 and CDR2 are DFQATT and SNEGSKA (reference sequence). CDR3 sequence: CSADLSTGGDEQFF. CDR3 nucleotide sequence: TGCAGTGCCGACTTATCCACGGGGGGAGATGAGCAGTTCTTC.

The chain employs TRBV18 and TRBJ2-7, with 8 bases that match TRBD1. J was trimmed by 7 bases and V by 0 bases; bases with no gene match: 14. The CDR3 spans 17 residues. CDR1 is KGHSH, CDR2 LQKENI, per germline. Here the CDR3 DNA reads TGTGCCAGCTCACCACCACAACAGGGGGTGTTCTTGTCGGAGCAGTACTTC. Amino acid sequence: CASSPPQQGVFLSEQYF.

This clonotype was seen ten or more times. V is TRBV2 and J is TRBJ1-1; D is unresolved. Germline V lookup: CDR1 SNHLY, CDR2 FYNNEI. The CDR3 sequence is 10 residues long. Between the trimmed V and J ends, which lost 7 bases and 8 bases, there was a span of 8 bases. CDR3 protein: CASMRLEAFF. In DNA form, the CDR3 reads TGTGCCAGCATGAGACTCGAAGCTTTCTTT.

This clonotype has a handful of counts. This chain joins TRBV24-1 and TRBJ2-6; D might be TRBD1 (5 bases). Germline lookup yields CDR1 KGHDR and CDR2 SFDVKD. V was shortened by 3 bases and J by 9 bases, with 5 bases between the two germline ends. This CDR3 region has 12 residues. The CDR3 bases are TGTGCCACCAGTGATGGACACAACGTCCTGACTTTC. It encodes CATSDGHNVLTF.

This clonotype has more than one count but fewer than ten. CDR3 amino acids: CSAALSGGTSDTKQYF. DNA for the CDR3: TGCAGTGCTGCATTATCCGGGGGGACTAGCGATACAAAGCAGTACTTC. The V call is TRBV20-1, the J call TRBJ2-7, with 10 bases that match TRBD2. This CDR3 has 16 amino acids. With 5 bases clipped from V and 8 bases from J, the junction kept 18 bases outside the gene matches. Per germline, CDR1 DFQATT and CDR2 SNEGSKA (reference sequence).

This clonotype was counted only a few times. CDR3 region: CASSLIFKGDTQYF. The CDR3, as DNA: TGTGCCAGCAGCTTAATCTTCAAGGGGGATACGCAGTATTTT. The chain carries TRBV5-6 and TRBJ2-3; D possibly corresponds to TRBD1 (5 bases). Germline V gene lookup returns CDR1 SGHDT and CDR2 YYEEEE. Trimming shortened V by 2 bases and J by 6 bases, and 13 bases separated the two germline ends. The CDR3 loop spans 14 amino acids.

CDR3 coding DNA: TGTGCCAGCAGCTTAGGTGCGGGGGGCGCGGGCGAGACCCAGTACTTC. Translating it yields CASSLGAGGAGETQYF. This chain links TRBV7-2 with TRBJ2-5; 8 positions agree with TRBD2. V trimming: 1 base; J trimming: 5 bases; junction bases outside the gene matches: 9. Germline-derived CDR1 and CDR2 are SGHTA and FQGNSA. The CDR3 has 16 residues.

This clonotype has only a few counts. This chain joins TRBV2 and TRBJ2-1; perhaps TRBD2 as D (6 bases). V was trimmed by 3 bases and J by 6 bases, leaving 15 bases between them. The CDR3 is made up of 15 amino acids. In germline, CDR1 is SNHLY, CDR2 FYNNEI. The DNA for the CDR3 is TGTGCCAGCAGTGACCCGGCGGGGAGGCCCAATGAGCAGTTCTTC. This encodes CASSDPAGRPNEQFF.

CDR3 in amino acids: CASSLLAGDTYEQYF. In nucleotides, the CDR3 is TGTGCCAGCAGCTTATTGGCGGGAGACACTTACGAGCAGTACTTC. The gene calls are TRBV13 and TRBJ2-7; 7 bases are shared with TRBD2. The trim removed 2 bases at V and 4 bases at J, leaving 8 bases unmatched. There are 15 residues in the CDR3. CDR1 and CDR2 (germline): PRHDT, FYEKMQ (reference sequence).

The genes are TRBV15 and TRBJ1-1; no definite D call. CDR3 length equals 13 residues. The germline CDR1 and CDR2 sequences are LNHNV and YYDKDF (reference sequence). V was cut by 0 bases and J by 7 bases, with 9 bases left in between. DNA for the CDR3: TGTGCCACCAGCAGAGATCGAGGTTTTGAAGCTTTCTTT. It encodes CATSRDRGFEAFF.

The gene calls are TRBV24-1 and TRBJ1-2; unclear D gene. This CDR3 contains 14 residues. Deletions cut 0 bases from V and 2 bases from J, with 6 bases between. Germline loops: CDR1 KGHDR, CDR2 SFDVKD. CDR3 region: CATSDLAANYGYTF. Written as DNA, the CDR3 is TGTGCCACCAGTGATTTGGCAGCCAACTATGGCTACACCTTC.

The chain couples TRBV5-5 to TRBJ1-1; 7 bases match TRBD1. CDR1 SGHKS and CDR2 YYEKEE come from the germline V gene (reference sequence). V dropped 5 bases and J dropped 1; count of bases not matched to a gene: 8. The CDR3 length is 15 residues. CDR3 protein: CASRIQGSGNTEAFF. Here the CDR3 DNA reads TGTGCCAGCAGGATACAGGGGTCGGGGAACACTGAAGCTTTCTTT.